This T cell receptor (beta chain) is from a study of blood T cell repertoires in COVID-19. Source study methods: Estimation of nucleated cell counts was performed using reference gene primer amplification. TCRdb keeps only in-frame clones here, not all; method: immunoSEQ multiplex PCR. V, J and clone size are taken as reported in that table, and D and trimming were inferred from the DNA itself. Among fewer than 100,000 clones listed, 70% to 90% were seen once. This sequence originates from a human donor with acute or convalescent COVID-19. The donor label of this sample is uncertain. Sample: peripheral blood.

CDR3 residues: CASTSVTGPRSPLHF. CDR3 sequence (DNA): TGTGCCAGTACTTCCGTTACAGGCCCCCGTTCACCCCTCCACTTT. The chain recombines TRBV19 with TRBJ1-6; tentatively, D is TRBD1 (5 bases). Germline-derived CDR1 and CDR2 are LNHDA and SQIVND (reference sequence). V dropped 7 bases and J dropped 9 bases, with 19 bases sitting between them. There are 15 residues in the CDR3.